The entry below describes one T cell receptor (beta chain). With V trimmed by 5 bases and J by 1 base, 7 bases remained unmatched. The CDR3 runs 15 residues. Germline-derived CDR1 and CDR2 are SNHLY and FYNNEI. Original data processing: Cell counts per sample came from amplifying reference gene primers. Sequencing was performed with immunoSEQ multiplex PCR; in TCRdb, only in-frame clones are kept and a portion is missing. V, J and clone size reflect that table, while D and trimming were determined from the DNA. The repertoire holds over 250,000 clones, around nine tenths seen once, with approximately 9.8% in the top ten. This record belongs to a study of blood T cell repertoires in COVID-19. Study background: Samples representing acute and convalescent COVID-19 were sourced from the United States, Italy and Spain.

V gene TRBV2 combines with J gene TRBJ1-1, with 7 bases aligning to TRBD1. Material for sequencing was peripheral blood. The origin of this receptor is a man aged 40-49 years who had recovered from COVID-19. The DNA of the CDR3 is TGTGCCAGCAGTCTAACGACAGGGTGGAACACTGAAGCTTTCTTT. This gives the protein CASSLTTGWNTEAFF.